Shown below are 2 T cell receptor beta chains from a single sample sequenced in a study of human CD8 memory T cell subsets. TCR beta libraries were made by UMI-labeled 5' RACE. TCRdb re-called the 5' RACE reads, yielding one record per CDR3 amino acid sequence without DNA. Its clone listing holds some 9,000 distinct CDR3 sequences. Sequencing input: CD8+ T cells from PBMCs. The receptors were gathered from a human donor in good health.

The chain carries TRBV7-9 and TRBJ1-1; no DNA is available, so the TRBD1 call from TCRdb remains unchecked. Germline CDR1 reads SEHNR; CDR2 reads FQNEAQ (reference sequence). The CDR3 runs 12 residues. The CDR3 region is CASSLVSGVAFF.

This chain's CDR3 is CASRHRDRGRGEQFF. The chain uses TRBV6-6 and TRBJ2-1; with no DNA, the TCRdb D assignment of TRBD1 cannot be verified. Germline loops: CDR1 MNHNY, CDR2 SVGAGI (reference sequence). This CDR3 is 15 amino acids long.